This is a list of T cell receptor beta chains from one sample in a study of radiation and T cells in renal cell carcinoma. Sequenced by immunoSEQ multiplex PCR; TCRdb stores in-frame clones only, minus some. Here the sample spans about 86,000 clones, around 85% being singletons. The sample in question was blood, obtained from a patient whose treatment included radiotherapy and nephrectomy. The receptors come from a man aged 50-59 years with renal cell carcinoma. Both conserved end residues are part of each CDR3. A D gene is named only where the DNA matches it firmly. Expanded clones are given a class, and other clones once, few, many or no size at all.

>TRBV20-1|TRBJ2-7|.|.
CSANLGEQYF
TGCAGTGCTAATCTAGGCGAGCAGTACTTC
>TRBV5-1|TRBJ2-2|.|.
CASSLEQRNTGELFF
TGCGCCAGCAGCTTGGAACAGAGGAACACCGGGGAGCTGTTTTTT
>TRBV5-4|TRBJ2-3|.|TRBD2
CASSAGLARADTQYF
TGTGCCAGCAGCGCGGGACTAGCAAGGGCAGATACGCAGTATTTT
>TRBV29-1|TRBJ2-7|.|TRBD1
CSAKGQGAYEQYF
TGCAGCGCCAAGGGACAGGGGGCTTACGAGCAGTACTTC
>TRBV29-1|TRBJ1-3|.|.
CSAAGRTGPGNTIYF
TGCAGCGCTGCTGGACGAACAGGGCCTGGAAACACCATATATTTT
>TRBV19|TRBJ2-4|.|.
CASSIDPEAAGLVKNIQYF
TGTGCCAGTAGTATAGATCCGGAGGCGGCAGGGCTGGTCAAAAACATTCAGTACTTC
>TRBV6-4|TRBJ2-2|few|TRBD1
CASSDQETGTTGELFF
TGTGCCAGCAGTGACCAAGAGACAGGGACAACCGGGGAGCTGTTTTTT
>TRBV7-6|TRBJ2-2|once|TRBD2
CASSFPSGGKQELFF
TGTGCCAGCAGCTTCCCTAGCGGGGGTAAGCAGGAGCTGTTTTTT
>TRBV28|TRBJ2-7|few|.
CASGADGYEQYF
TGTGCCAGCGGTGCCGACGGCTACGAGCAGTACTTC
>TRBV27|TRBJ2-4|.|TRBD1
CASWDSSLSF
TGTGCCAGCTGGGACAGTTCCCTGTCCTTC
>TRBV6-4|TRBJ2-1|.|TRBD1
CASSDRNTGTGSEQFF
TGTGCCAGCAGTGACAGAAACACCGGGACAGGTAGTGAGCAGTTCTTC
>TRBV6-1|TRBJ2-3|.|.
CASSVAEATDTQYF
TGTGCCAGCAGTGTAGCGGAGGCCACAGATACGCAGTATTTT
>TRBV7-5|TRBJ2-7|.|.
CARSSRTRKYEQYF
TGTGCCAGAAGCTCAAGGACAAGGAAGTACGAGCAGTACTTC
>TRBV5-1|TRBJ2-7|.|TRBD1
CASSFGQDYEQYF
TGCGCCAGCAGCTTCGGACAGGACTACGAGCAGTACTTC
>TRBV2|TRBJ1-5|.|.
CASSGIQGDRQPQHF
TGTGCCAGCAGTGGAATCCAGGGCGATCGTCAGCCCCAGCATTTT
>TRBV2|TRBJ2-2|.|.
CARGQNTGELFF
TGTGCCAGAGGACAGAACACCGGGGAGCTGTTTTTT
>TRBV7-3|TRBJ2-1|few|.
CASSLTKGGSYNEQFF
TGTGCCAGCAGCTTAACGAAAGGGGGCTCCTACAATGAGCAGTTCTTC
>TRBV4-1|TRBJ2-2|.|.
CASSMRTGELFF
TGCGCCAGCAGCATGAGAACCGGGGAGCTGTTTTTT
>TRBV7-2|TRBJ2-3|.|.
CASSAVSTDTQYF
TGTGCCAGCAGCGCGGTTAGCACAGATACGCAGTATTTT
>TRBV19|TRBJ2-5|many|TRBD1
CASSPRTGVYETQYF
TGTGCCAGTAGTCCGCGGACAGGGGTGTATGAGACCCAGTACTTC
>TRBV7-9|TRBJ1-2|.|.
CASSLTTGKAPNYGYTF
TGTGCCAGCAGCTTAACTACAGGGAAGGCCCCTAACTATGGCTACACCTTC
>TRBV28|TRBJ1-1|.|TRBD1
CASRTGQGVNTEAFF
TGTGCCAGCAGAACGGGACAGGGAGTGAACACTGAAGCTTTCTTT
>TRBV15|TRBJ2-3|.|.
CATSRDSAHTDTQYF
TGTGCCACCAGCAGAGATTCGGCCCACACAGATACGCAGTATTTT
>TRBV6-1|TRBJ2-7|.|.
CASSEGTANPYGNEQYF
TGTGCCAGCAGTGAAGGGACAGCCAACCCCTACGGAAACGAGCAGTACTTC
>TRBV19|TRBJ2-1|.|.
CASSIWSEQFF
TGTGCCAGTAGTATTTGGTCAGAGCAGTTCTTC
>TRBV2|TRBJ1-1|few|.
CASNPTGDMNTEAFF
TGTGCCAGCAACCCAACGGGAGACATGAACACTGAAGCTTTCTTT
>TRBV5-1|TRBJ1-5|.|.
CASSLAAGDGSPQHF
TGCGCCAGCAGCTTGGCCGCAGGGGACGGGTCGCCCCAGCATTTT
>TRBV19|TRBJ1-3|.|TRBD1
CASSSRTGFSGNTIYF
TGTGCCAGTAGTTCCCGGACAGGGTTCTCTGGAAACACCATATATTTT
>TRBV6-1|TRBJ2-7|.|TRBD2
CASSEWSGGDYEQYF
TGTGCCAGCAGTGAATGGAGCGGGGGGGACTACGAGCAGTACTTC
>TRBV6-1|TRBJ1-5|once|.
CASSEAITRFNQPQHF
TGTGCCAGCAGTGAAGCAATCACACGATTCAATCAGCCCCAGCATTTT
>TRBV7-8|TRBJ1-4|.|.
CASSFSQGREKLFF
TGTGCCAGCAGCTTTAGTCAGGGGAGAGAAAAACTGTTTTTT
>TRBV6-6|TRBJ2-1|.|.
CATLTPLLNANEQFF
TGTGCCACTCTCACCCCGTTACTTAACGCGAATGAGCAGTTCTTC
>TRBV20-1|TRBJ2-5|.|.
CSAGQYETQYF
TGCAGTGCGGGGCAGTACGAGACCCAGTACTTC
>TRBV5-4|TRBJ2-3|.|TRBD1
CASSPVPGQGLSDTQYF
TGTGCCAGCAGCCCTGTCCCGGGACAGGGTCTTTCAGATACGCAGTATTTT
>TRBV11-3|TRBJ2-1|.|TRBD1
CASSPSSGGVWNEQFF
TGTGCCAGCAGCCCAAGCTCAGGGGGCGTATGGAATGAGCAGTTCTTC
>TRBV2|TRBJ1-5|.|.
CASLSQAGTNQPQHF
TGTGCCAGCTTGTCTCAGGCAGGGACCAATCAGCCCCAGCATTTT
>TRBV19|TRBJ1-5|.|.
CASSAGAHQPQHF
TGTGCCAGTAGTGCAGGGGCCCATCAGCCCCAGCATTTT
>TRBV7-9|TRBJ1-5|.|.
CASSLGPPREVNQPQHF
TGTGCCAGCAGCTTAGGCCCCCCCAGGGAAGTGAATCAGCCCCAGCATTTT
>TRBV5-1|TRBJ1-4|.|.
CASSGGSRGEKLFF
TGCGCCAGCAGCGGGGGCTCTCGGGGTGAAAAACTGTTTTTT
>TRBV13|TRBJ2-1|.|TRBD2
CASSFPAGAGRGYNEQFF
TGTGCCAGCAGCTTCCCAGCGGGAGCGGGACGCGGGTACAATGAGCAGTTCTTC
>TRBV6-1|TRBJ2-7|.|.
CASSPSAGYSYEQYF
TGTGCCAGCAGCCCCTCCGCCGGCTACTCCTACGAGCAGTACTTC
>TRBV10-3|TRBJ2-7|once|TRBD1
CAISEWGGQGYEQYF
TGTGCCATCAGTGAGTGGGGGGGACAGGGCTACGAGCAGTACTTC
>TRBV25-1|TRBJ2-7|.|.
CASSDRVSYEQYF
TGTGCCAGCAGTGACAGGGTCTCCTACGAGCAGTACTTC
>TRBV5-1|TRBJ2-1|.|.
CASSLGGGVYNEQFF
TGCGCCAGCAGCTTGGGAGGCGGGGTGTACAATGAGCAGTTCTTC
>TRBV6-6|TRBJ1-5|.|TRBD1
CASSLDRDGQPQHF
TGTGCCAGCAGTTTAGACAGGGATGGACAGCCCCAGCATTTT
>TRBV5-1|TRBJ2-2|.|TRBD1
CASSWDSWNTGELFF
TGCGCCAGCAGCTGGGACAGCTGGAACACCGGGGAGCTGTTTTTT
>TRBV15|TRBJ2-3|.|.
CATSIVHSDTQYF
TGTGCCACCAGCATCGTCCATTCGGATACGCAGTATTTT
>TRBV7-3|TRBJ2-1|.|.
CASSLTAGSHNEQFF
TGTGCCAGCAGCTTAACGGCGGGGAGCCACAATGAGCAGTTCTTC
>TRBV5-1|TRBJ1-2|.|.
CASSLGGGAGGYTF
TGCGCCAGCAGCTTGGGCGGAGGGGCGGGTGGCTACACCTTC
>TRBV7-7|TRBJ2-2|.|TRBD2
CASSLALAGKAGELFF
TGTGCTAGCAGCTTAGCTCTAGCGGGGAAAGCCGGGGAGCTGTTTTTT
>TRBV21-1|TRBJ1-2|.|.
CASLGEGRPNYGYTF
TGTGCCAGCCTGGGGGAGGGGAGACCTAACTATGGCTACACCTTC
>TRBV30|TRBJ2-7|.|TRBD1
CACETGGPYEQYF
TGTGCCTGCGAGACAGGGGGCCCCTACGAGCAGTACTTC
>TRBV4-3|TRBJ2-7|.|TRBD1
CASSQDFSTGDSYEQYF
TGCGCCAGCAGCCAAGATTTTTCGACAGGGGACTCCTACGAGCAGTACTTC
>TRBV6-6|TRBJ2-2|.|.
CATIPGPATGELFF
TGTGCCACAATTCCGGGACCGGCTACCGGGGAGCTGTTTTTT
>TRBV30|TRBJ2-7|.|TRBD2
CAWSAPPRLAVTYEQYF
TGTGCCTGGAGTGCGCCCCCAAGACTAGCGGTAACCTACGAGCAGTACTTC
>TRBV11-2|TRBJ2-7|.|.
CASSPVAGISSYEQYF
TGTGCCAGCAGCCCGGTTGCGGGGATTAGCTCCTACGAGCAGTACTTC
>TRBV4-1|TRBJ2-1|.|.
CASSQGTVVRFF
TGCGCCAGCAGCCAAGGTACCGTCGTGAGGTTCTTC